Listed below are T cell receptor beta chains from one sample, sequenced in a study of cytomegalovirus exposure and HLA in healthy donors. Generated by immunoSEQ multiplex PCR, the TCRdb table keeps only in-frame clones and is missing some. Of 150,000 or so clones listed, 60% to 85% are singletons. Sequenced input: PBMCs. All receptors derive from a man aged 35-49 years in good health and CMV-seropositive. CDR3s include the opening cysteine and the closing phenylalanine or tryptophan. The D gene is left open where the match is weak. A clone size is listed for some rows: how often the clone was seen (once, few, many), or a class if it is expanded.

>TRBJ2-7|TRBV9|.|TRBD1
CASSQTGMGYEQYF
TGTGCCAGCAGCCAGACAGGGATGGGCTACGAGCAGTACTTC
>TRBJ2-2|TRBV5-1|.|.
CASSSGLYPTGELFF
TGCGCCAGCAGCTCCGGACTCTACCCCACCGGGGAGCTGTTTTTT
>TRBJ1-1|TRBV18|.|TRBD1
CASSPPNTGVVEAFF
TGTGCCAGCTCACCTCCTAACACAGGGGTCGTTGAAGCTTTCTTT
>TRBJ1-4|TRBV5-5|.|.
CASSLLPSEKLFF
TGTGCCAGCAGCCTACTCCCGAGTGAAAAACTGTTTTTT
>TRBJ1-1|TRBV7-8|.|TRBD1
CASSLGVQGRNTEAFF
TGTGCCAGCAGCTTAGGAGTACAGGGGAGGAACACTGAAGCTTTCTTT
>TRBJ1-2|TRBV9|.|.
CASSRGGPGNYGYTF
TGTGCCAGCAGCAGGGGCGGCCCGGGTAACTATGGCTACACCTTC
>TRBJ2-5|TRBV10-3|.|.
CAISVRGGETQYF
TGTGCCATCAGTGTTAGGGGGGGAGAGACCCAGTACTTC
>TRBJ2-7|TRBV7-9|.|.
CASSPYGTDYEQYF
TGTGCCAGCAGCCCCTACGGGACTGACTACGAGCAGTACTTC
>TRBJ2-5|TRBV7-9|.|.
CASSLVRGFETQYF
TGTGCCAGCAGCTTAGTTCGAGGCTTTGAGACCCAGTACTTC
>TRBJ2-3|TRBV5-1|few|.
CASSRIATTDTQYF
TGCGCCAGCAGCCGTATAGCGACCACAGATACGCAGTATTTT
>TRBJ1-6|TRBV10-1|.|.
CASSESIDGMAPLHF
TGCGCCAGCAGTGAGAGTATCGACGGGATGGCACCCCTCCACTTT
>TRBJ1-1|TRBV2|.|.
CASSLYGGNTEAFF
TGTGCCAGCAGCCTCTACGGAGGAAACACTGAAGCTTTCTTT
>TRBJ2-7|TRBV5-1|few|TRBD1
CASNNGTGRSYEQYF
TGCGCCAGCAATAACGGGACAGGCAGATCCTACGAGCAGTACTTC
>TRBJ2-1|TRBV4-3|.|TRBD1
CASSQDRGTGVHNEQFF
TGCGCCAGCAGCCAAGATAGAGGGACAGGGGTTCACAATGAGCAGTTCTTC
>TRBJ2-3|TRBV28|.|TRBD2
CASSSGGTSGNTDTQYF
TGTGCCAGCAGTTCCGGGGGTACTAGCGGGAACACAGATACGCAGTATTTT
>TRBJ2-5|TRBV9|.|TRBD2
CASSAGTSAQETQYF
TGTGCCAGCAGCGCGGGGACTAGCGCCCAAGAGACCCAGTACTTC
>TRBJ2-7|TRBV13|.|TRBD1
CASSWGQEYEQYF
TGTGCCAGCAGCTGGGGACAGGAATACGAGCAGTACTTC
>TRBJ1-1|TRBV7-9|once|TRBD1
CSSSLGNRDRGNTEAFF
TGTTCCAGCAGCTTAGGTAACCGGGACAGGGGCAACACTGAAGCTTTCTTT
>TRBJ2-7|TRBV5-4|.|TRBD2
CASSLNGRDSYEQYF
TGTGCCAGCAGCTTGAACGGGAGGGACTCCTACGAGCAGTACTTC
>TRBJ2-1|TRBV7-9|.|TRBD2
CSSSLAGLRETYNEQFF
TGTTCCAGCAGCTTAGCGGGTCTGCGGGAGACTTACAATGAGCAGTTCTTC
>TRBJ2-7|TRBV5-1|.|TRBD2
CASSSPSSGRFFEQYF
TGCGCCAGCAGCTCACCCTCTAGCGGGAGGTTCTTCGAGCAGTACTTC
>TRBJ1-5|TRBV6-1|medium-sized|.
CASSESAGFGNQPQHF
TGTGCCAGCAGTGAGTCGGCGGGGTTTGGCAATCAGCCCCAGCATTTT
>TRBJ1-4|TRBV27|.|TRBD1
CASSLGGQDEKLFF
TGTGCCAGCAGTTTAGGAGGACAGGATGAAAAACTGTTTTTT
>TRBJ2-7|TRBV5-1|.|.
CASSFRGTHSYEQYF
TGCGCCAGCAGCTTTAGAGGGACTCACTCCTACGAGCAGTACTTC